These T cell receptor beta chains were read from a single sample in a study of cytomegalovirus exposure and HLA in healthy donors. Only in-frame clones appear in the TCRdb table, and some are missing; sequencing was by immunoSEQ multiplex PCR. This table holds approximately 98,000 clones, around 85% found once. Sequencing input: PBMCs. These receptors came from a woman between 18 and 29 years old in good health and CMV-seronegative. The CDR3 runs from the conserved cysteine through the conserved F or W. D genes are given only for firm matches. Only part of the rows carry a size: once, few, many, or a class if the clone is expanded.

cdr3_nt: TGTGCCATCAGTGAGGGGACAGGGGAGGCGCAGTATTTT
cdr3_aa: CAISEGTGEAQYF
cdr3_length: 13
clone_size: -
j_call: TRBJ2-3
d_call: TRBD1
v_call: TRBV10-3

cdr3_nt: TGTGCCAGCAAATCGCCCCTAGCGGGGGCCGAGCAGTACTTC
cdr3_aa: CASKSPLAGAEQYF
cdr3_length: 14
clone_size: -
j_call: TRBJ2-7
d_call: TRBD2
v_call: TRBV27

cdr3_nt: TGTGCCAGCAAGACTGGTCAGGGCCTCTCCTACGAGCAGTACTTC
cdr3_aa: CASKTGQGLSYEQYF
cdr3_length: 15
clone_size: -
j_call: TRBJ2-7
d_call: -
v_call: TRBV6-6

cdr3_nt: TGTGCCAGCTTTGGACTAGCGAGTCTGGGGGGGACCCAGTACTTC
cdr3_aa: CASFGLASLGGTQYF
cdr3_length: 15
clone_size: few
j_call: TRBJ2-5
d_call: TRBD2
v_call: TRBV2

cdr3_nt: TGTGCCAGCAGCTTGGGACAGGGTTCCTACGAGCAGTACTTC
cdr3_aa: CASSLGQGSYEQYF
cdr3_length: 14
clone_size: -
j_call: TRBJ2-7
d_call: TRBD1
v_call: TRBV5-4

cdr3_nt: TGTGCCAGCAGCTTAATGGCTGCATACAATGAGCAGTTCTTC
cdr3_aa: CASSLMAAYNEQFF
cdr3_length: 14
clone_size: once
j_call: TRBJ2-1
d_call: -
v_call: TRBV7-2

cdr3_nt: TGTGCCATCAGTGACCAGGGGGCTGGTTGGAACACTGAAGCTTTCTTT
cdr3_aa: CAISDQGAGWNTEAFF
cdr3_length: 16
clone_size: -
j_call: TRBJ1-1
d_call: TRBD1
v_call: TRBV10-3

cdr3_nt: TGCAGCTCACAAGTGGACTATGGCTACACCTTC
cdr3_aa: CSSQVDYGYTF
cdr3_length: 11
clone_size: once
j_call: TRBJ1-2
d_call: -
v_call: TRBV29-1

cdr3_nt: TGTGCCAGCAGCTTGGTAGCCCTAGCGGGGGGAGAGACCCAGTACTTC
cdr3_aa: CASSLVALAGGETQYF
cdr3_length: 16
clone_size: -
j_call: TRBJ2-5
d_call: TRBD2
v_call: TRBV5-4

cdr3_nt: TGTGCCAGCAGCGAGGACAGGACCTTTCACACTGAAGCTTTCTTT
cdr3_aa: CASSEDRTFHTEAFF
cdr3_length: 15
clone_size: -
j_call: TRBJ1-1
d_call: TRBD1
v_call: TRBV5-4

cdr3_nt: TGTGCCAGCAGCCTGGGACAGTACACTGAAGCTTTCTTT
cdr3_aa: CASSLGQYTEAFF
cdr3_length: 13
clone_size: -
j_call: TRBJ1-1
d_call: TRBD1
v_call: TRBV7-2

cdr3_nt: TGTGCCAGCAGCTTAGTCACGGGACTAGCGGGCACCTACGAGCAGTACTTC
cdr3_aa: CASSLVTGLAGTYEQYF
cdr3_length: 17
clone_size: -
j_call: TRBJ2-7
d_call: TRBD2
v_call: TRBV7-9

cdr3_nt: TGTGCCAGCTCTAAGCCCGGGACAGGGAGCTATGGCTACACCTTC
cdr3_aa: CASSKPGTGSYGYTF
cdr3_length: 15
clone_size: -
j_call: TRBJ1-2
d_call: TRBD1
v_call: TRBV18

cdr3_nt: TGCGCCAGCAGAAATCAGGACACAACTAATGAAAAACTGTTTTTT
cdr3_aa: CASRNQDTTNEKLFF
cdr3_length: 15
clone_size: -
j_call: TRBJ1-4
d_call: -
v_call: TRBV4-1

cdr3_nt: TGTGCCAGCAGCGCGGGGACAGGATTATATAGCAATCAGCCCCAGCATTTT
cdr3_aa: CASSAGTGLYSNQPQHF
cdr3_length: 17
clone_size: -
j_call: TRBJ1-5
d_call: TRBD1
v_call: TRBV9

cdr3_nt: TGTGCTAGTGGTTCGGAGGGGTACTATGGCTACACCTTC
cdr3_aa: CASGSEGYYGYTF
cdr3_length: 13
clone_size: -
j_call: TRBJ1-2
d_call: -
v_call: TRBV12-5

cdr3_nt: TGCGCCAGCAGCCAAGCCCTCGGGATCCTCAATCAGCCCCAGCATTTT
cdr3_aa: CASSQALGILNQPQHF
cdr3_length: 16
clone_size: once
j_call: TRBJ1-5
d_call: -
v_call: TRBV4-1

cdr3_nt: TGTGCCAGCCTCCCCACTAGGGTAAATGAGCAGTTCTTC
cdr3_aa: CASLPTRVNEQFF
cdr3_length: 13
clone_size: -
j_call: TRBJ2-1
d_call: -
v_call: TRBV2

cdr3_nt: TGTGCCTGGATCGCGGGTGTAGGTGGAAACACCATATATTTT
cdr3_aa: CAWIAGVGGNTIYF
cdr3_length: 14
clone_size: -
j_call: TRBJ1-3
d_call: -
v_call: TRBV30

cdr3_nt: TGTGCCATCAGCCCGGGACAGGGGTACAATGAGCAGTTCTTC
cdr3_aa: CAISPGQGYNEQFF
cdr3_length: 14
clone_size: -
j_call: TRBJ2-1
d_call: TRBD1
v_call: TRBV10-3

cdr3_nt: TGCGCCAGCAGCTTGGAGGGAGGCCAGCCCCAGCATTTT
cdr3_aa: CASSLEGGQPQHF
cdr3_length: 13
clone_size: few
j_call: TRBJ1-5
d_call: -
v_call: TRBV5-1

cdr3_nt: TGCGCCAGCAGCCAAGGAGGGAATCAGCCCCAGCATTTT
cdr3_aa: CASSQGGNQPQHF
cdr3_length: 13
clone_size: -
j_call: TRBJ1-5
d_call: -
v_call: TRBV4-1

cdr3_nt: TGTGCCAGCAGTGACAGGGGTGGAAACACCATATATTTT
cdr3_aa: CASSDRGGNTIYF
cdr3_length: 13
clone_size: -
j_call: TRBJ1-3
d_call: TRBD1
v_call: TRBV27

cdr3_nt: TGTGCCAGCAGCCTAGGGACAGGGACCACAGATACGCAGTATTTT
cdr3_aa: CASSLGTGTTDTQYF
cdr3_length: 15
clone_size: -
j_call: TRBJ2-3
d_call: TRBD1
v_call: TRBV5-4

cdr3_nt: TGTGCCAGCAGTCGGGACAGGGGGCGCGGTGGAAACACCATATATTTT
cdr3_aa: CASSRDRGRGGNTIYF
cdr3_length: 16
clone_size: -
j_call: TRBJ1-3
d_call: TRBD1
v_call: TRBV2

cdr3_nt: TGTGCCAGCTCACCGTCTTACCTAAGGAGCTCCTACGAGCAGTACTTC
cdr3_aa: CASSPSYLRSSYEQYF
cdr3_length: 16
clone_size: once
j_call: TRBJ2-7
d_call: -
v_call: TRBV18

cdr3_nt: TGTGCCAGCAGCCCCTCCCGGCGGGGGACTCTAGGGGAGCAGTTCTTC
cdr3_aa: CASSPSRRGTLGEQFF
cdr3_length: 16
clone_size: -
j_call: TRBJ2-1
d_call: TRBD2
v_call: TRBV5-8

cdr3_nt: TGTGCCAGCAGTTTCGGGGGAAGAGGCTACACCTTC
cdr3_aa: CASSFGGRGYTF
cdr3_length: 12
clone_size: -
j_call: TRBJ1-2
d_call: -
v_call: TRBV28

cdr3_nt: TGTGCCAGCAATCCGGGACAGGGGGCCTACGAGCAGTACTTC
cdr3_aa: CASNPGQGAYEQYF
cdr3_length: 14
clone_size: once
j_call: TRBJ2-7
d_call: TRBD1
v_call: TRBV27

cdr3_nt: TGTGCCACCTCGACAGTTTACAATGAGCAGTTCTTC
cdr3_aa: CATSTVYNEQFF
cdr3_length: 12
clone_size: -
j_call: TRBJ2-1
d_call: -
v_call: TRBV19

cdr3_nt: TGTGCCAGCAGCGTAGGAGCTAGCTCCTATAATTCACCCCTCCACTTT
cdr3_aa: CASSVGASSYNSPLHF
cdr3_length: 16
clone_size: few
j_call: TRBJ1-6
d_call: -
v_call: TRBV9

cdr3_nt: TGTACCGCACAGGGGTACAATGAGCAGTTCTTC
cdr3_aa: CTAQGYNEQFF
cdr3_length: 11
clone_size: once
j_call: TRBJ2-1
d_call: TRBD1
v_call: TRBV27

cdr3_nt: TGTGCCAGCTCACCACGCCCGGGAAGCACCGGGGAGCTGTTTTTT
cdr3_aa: CASSPRPGSTGELFF
cdr3_length: 15
clone_size: -
j_call: TRBJ2-2
d_call: -
v_call: TRBV18

cdr3_nt: TGCGCCAGCAGCTTGACAGGGAATGATTCACCCCTCCACTTT
cdr3_aa: CASSLTGNDSPLHF
cdr3_length: 14
clone_size: few
j_call: TRBJ1-6
d_call: -
v_call: TRBV5-1

cdr3_nt: TGTGCCAGCAGCTTAGCGGGGAACTACAATGAGCAGTTCTTC
cdr3_aa: CASSLAGNYNEQFF
cdr3_length: 14
clone_size: -
j_call: TRBJ2-1
d_call: -
v_call: TRBV11-3

cdr3_nt: TGTGCCTTAGCCGACAGTGCCTACGAGCAGTACTTC
cdr3_aa: CALADSAYEQYF
cdr3_length: 12
clone_size: few
j_call: TRBJ2-7
d_call: -
v_call: TRBV30

cdr3_nt: TGCAGCGTTGAAGTGACAGGGGGCGACTATGGCTACACCTTC
cdr3_aa: CSVEVTGGDYGYTF
cdr3_length: 14
clone_size: -
j_call: TRBJ1-2
d_call: TRBD1
v_call: TRBV29-1

cdr3_nt: TGTGCCAGCAGTCCCCGGGACAGGGAAGTGAATGAGCAGTTCTTC
cdr3_aa: CASSPRDREVNEQFF
cdr3_length: 15
clone_size: -
j_call: TRBJ2-1
d_call: TRBD1
v_call: TRBV6-6

cdr3_nt: TGTGCCAGCAGTCCGCCCTCAGGGTGGAACACTGAAGCTTTCTTT
cdr3_aa: CASSPPSGWNTEAFF
cdr3_length: 15
clone_size: -
j_call: TRBJ1-1
d_call: -
v_call: TRBV25-1

cdr3_nt: TGTGCCAGCAGCTCATCTTTCAGGGGTGGCAATCAGCCCCAGCATTTT
cdr3_aa: CASSSSFRGGNQPQHF
cdr3_length: 16
clone_size: -
j_call: TRBJ1-5
d_call: -
v_call: TRBV5-6

cdr3_nt: TGCGCCACCAGAACCGGGACTAGCGGACCCCCAGGGGAGCTGTTTTTT
cdr3_aa: CATRTGTSGPPGELFF
cdr3_length: 16
clone_size: -
j_call: TRBJ2-2
d_call: TRBD2
v_call: TRBV5-1

cdr3_nt: TGCAGCGCTAGATCGGGGAACGAGCAGTACTTC
cdr3_aa: CSARSGNEQYF
cdr3_length: 11
clone_size: -
j_call: TRBJ2-7
d_call: -
v_call: TRBV29-1